This T cell receptor beta chain was identified during a study of early T cells in non-severe SARS-CoV-2 infection. Study summary: The chains were unpaired, and the sequenced material was bulk RNA from unsorted whole blood. Points from the study as a whole: VDJdb matching favored anti-spike CD8 responses, missing private and CD4 specificities.

Individual cDNA molecules each received unique molecular identifiers attached to them. TCRdb reprocessed the 5' RACE reads with MiXCR, giving one entry per CDR3 protein. The data contain 60,000 or so distinct CDR3 sequences, around 9.3% of them singletons. V shed 6 bases and J 7 bases; nucleotides not matched to a gene: 8. Germline-derived CDR1 and CDR2 are MNHNS and SASEGT. This CDR3 is 15 amino acids long. Concerning this clonotype: Its antigen is unidentified.

Input material: whole blood. This sequence joins TRBV6-1 and TRBJ1-6; 8 bases match TRBD1. The TCR sequence derives from an adult who was a healthcare worker with PCR-confirmed SARS-CoV-2 infection or an uninfected control (not recorded which). Here the CDR3 reads CASSDQGADNSPLHF. The CDR3 DNA reads as TGTGCCAGCAGCGACCAGGGGGCGGACAATTCACCCCTCCACTTT.